These 23 T cell receptor beta chains were all obtained from the same sample, sequenced in a study of blood T cell repertoires in COVID-19. TCRdb keeps only in-frame clones here, not all; method: immunoSEQ multiplex PCR. The table includes around 120,000 clones, over 80% detected once. Sequences were obtained from peripheral blood. The source is a man aged 35 to 55 with active or convalescent COVID-19.

CDR3 sequence reads: CASSRDYYEQYF. CDR3 DNA sequence: TGTGCCAGCAGCCGAGACTACTACGAGCAGTACTTC. This chain links TRBV14 with TRBJ2-7; perhaps TRBD2 as D (5 bases). The CDR3 loop spans 12 amino acids. The V gene's germline CDR1 is SGHDN and CDR2 FVKESK. Trimming left V 4 bases short and J 3 bases short, with 7 bases between.

The genes are TRBV6-2 or TRBV6-3 and TRBJ2-5; 8 positions match TRBD1. J gave up 5 bases and V 5 bases, and 7 bases lay outside the gene matches. The germline gives CDR1 MNHEY, CDR2 SVGEGT. This CDR3 region has 14 residues. The CDR3 reads CASSRWTGMETQYF. The CDR3 DNA reads as TGTGCCAGCAGTCGCTGGACAGGGATGGAGACCCAGTACTTC.

Worth noting for this clone: The same CDR3 arises from other DNA sequences in this sample as well. CDR3 nucleotide sequence: TGCAGTGCTAGGGCGGGGGATACGCAGTATTTT. This codes for CSARAGDTQYF. The J gene is TRBJ2-3, the V gene TRBV20-1; weak D call: TRBD2 (6 bases). Trimming pared 3 bases from V and 6 bases from J, leaving 7 bases between. CDR1 and CDR2 (germline): DFQATT, SNEGSKA (reference sequence). The CDR3 length is 11 residues.

This chain joins TRBV25-1 and TRBJ2-7; 8 bases agree with TRBD1. The CDR3 spans 13 residues. The J segment lost 4 bases and the V segment lost 6 bases, leaving 5 bases of the junction unmatched. Germline CDR1 MGHDK, CDR2 SYGVNS. The CDR3: CASRKQGEYEQYF. The CDR3 coding sequence is TGTGCCAGCAGGAAACAGGGGGAATACGAGCAGTACTTC.

This clone showed up just once. The J gene is TRBJ1-1, the V gene TRBV6-5; 9 nucleotides match TRBD1. The CDR3 is 16 amino acids. CDR1 and CDR2 from the germline V gene are MNHEY and SVGAGI. J was trimmed by 0 bases and V by 2 bases; bases with no gene match: 4. The CDR3 DNA is TGTGCCAGCAGTTACGGGACAGGGTCACTGAACACTGAAGCTTTCTTT. Protein: CASSYGTGSLNTEAFF.

The CDR3 sequence: CASSLGADVSPPLHF. CDR3 DNA sequence: TGTGCCAGCAGCTTAGGGGCCGACGTCTCTCCACCCCTCCACTTT. The chain recombines TRBV7-9 with TRBJ1-6; D is ambiguous. The CDR3 sequence is 15 residues long. In germline, CDR1 is SEHNR, CDR2 FQNEAQ (reference sequence). The V end lost 1 base, the J end lost 11 bases, and 15 bases lay between the germline ends.

The chain uses TRBV11-2 and TRBJ1-4, with no clear D. The germline V and J ends were trimmed by 1 base and 6 bases, with 12 bases remaining between them. CDR3 length: 15 amino acids. Germline assignment: CDR1 SGHAT and CDR2 FQNNGV. In DNA form, the CDR3 reads TGTGCCAGCAGCTTAGTGTCCACTCGGGATGAAAAACTGTTTTTT. It is translated as CASSLVSTRDEKLFF.

This clone was seen a handful of times. J is TRBJ2-7 and V is TRBV21-1; the table gives TRBD1 as D, unverified against the DNA. TRBV21-1 is marked as a pseudogene. This CDR3 spans 15 amino acids. CDR3 DNA: TGTGCCAGCAGCAGCACCGGGACAGAATCCTACGAGCAGTACTTC. Protein sequence: CASSSTGTESYEQYF.

The chain employs TRBV9 and TRBJ2-2; 10 nucleotides agree with TRBD2. Germline trimming cut 2 bases from V and 6 bases from J; bases unmatched to any gene: 10. The CDR3 totals 17 residues. CDR1 is SGDLS and CDR2 is YYNGEE in the germline V gene. The chain's CDR3 is CASSVSMSSGGSGELFF. The CDR3 coding sequence is TGTGCCAGCAGCGTTTCTATGTCTAGCGGGGGTTCCGGGGAGCTGTTTTTT.

As for this clone: A read error may produce the germline difference seen at one junction end. The V and J genes are TRBV6-1 and TRBJ2-3; TRBD2 aligns across 13 bases. Germline V CDR1 and CDR2: MNHNS, SASEGT. This CDR3 has 16 amino acids. DNA of the CDR3: TGTGCCAGCAGAGAAGGACTAGCGGGGGGCACAGATACGCAGTATTTT. It translates to CASREGLAGGTDTQYF.

The chain joins TRBV10-3 to TRBJ2-3, with a tentative D call TRBD1 (6 bases). The germline V gene encodes CDR1 ENHRY and CDR2 SYGVKD. There are 12 residues in the CDR3. Trimming pared 7 bases from V and 2 bases from J, leaving 7 bases between. CDR3 sequence: CAITGDTDTQYF. In DNA form, the CDR3 reads TGTGCCATCACAGGGGACACAGATACGCAGTATTTT.

This clone has more than one count but fewer than ten. The J gene is TRBJ2-3, the V gene TRBV14; no clear D. The germline gives CDR1 SGHDN, CDR2 FVKESK. V was clipped by 2 bases and J by 9 bases, with 15 bases between them. This CDR3 spans 14 amino acids. This CDR3 is CASSQSDTSRTQYF. The CDR3 coding sequence is TGTGCCAGCAGCCAAAGTGACACCTCCAGAACGCAGTATTTT. The entire variable domain, with the rest obtained from reference TRBV14 and TRBJ2-3, is as follows: EAGVTQFPSHSVIEKGQTVTLRCDPISGHDNLYWYRRVMGKEIKFLLHFVKESKQDESGMPNNRFLAERTGGTYSTLKVQPAELEDSGVYFCASSQSDTSRTQYFGPGTRLTVL.

The chain uses TRBV13 and TRBJ2-5; the match to TRBD2 covers 11 bases. The CDR3 spans 18 residues. The trim removed 5 bases at V and 2 bases at J, leaving 13 bases unmatched. The germline V gene encodes CDR1 PRHDT and CDR2 FYEKMQ (reference sequence). In DNA form, the CDR3 reads TGTGCCAGCAGCCCTTCCTTGCCGACTAGCGGGGATCAAGAGACCCAGTACTTC. This translates into CASSPSLPTSGDQETQYF.

The rearrangement links TRBV5-4 to TRBJ1-2; TRBD1 is a possible D gene (5 bases). Germline V gene data show CDR1 as SGHNT and CDR2 as YYREEE (reference sequence). This CDR3 has 13 amino acids. V was cut by 3 bases and J by 4 bases, with 10 bases left in between. The DNA of the CDR3 is TGTGCCAGCAGCTCGGAAGGGGTCTATGGCTACACCTTC. This encodes CASSSEGVYGYTF. Variable domain in full (rest from reference TRBV5-4 and TRBJ1-2): ETGVTQSPTHLIKTRGQQVTLRCSSQSGHNTVSWYQQALGQGPQFIFQYYREEENGRGNFPPRFSGLQFPNYSSELNVNALELDDSALYLCASSSEGVYGYTFGSGTRLTVV.

This clone was observed a handful of times. The chain is built from TRBV6-5 and TRBJ1-6; a weak D match, TRBD1 (6 bases). CDR3 length: 14 residues. Germline V lookup: CDR1 MNHEY, CDR2 SVGAGI. Trimming stripped 5 bases from V and 10 bases from J, with 15 bases between. CDR3 bases: TGTGCCAGCAGTCCCGGGACACTACGATCACCCCTCCACTTT. This encodes CASSPGTLRSPLHF.

This clone was picked up one time. The genes are TRBV19 and TRBJ2-2, with 7 bases fitting TRBD1. The CDR3 runs to 14 residues. Germline V gives CDR1 LNHDA, CDR2 SQIVND (reference sequence). The V segment lost 6 bases and the J segment 6 bases; nucleotides outside the gene matches: 7. The CDR3 DNA is TGTGCCAGTAGCATGACAGGGTTACCCGGGGAGCTGTTTTTT. Translation: CASSMTGLPGELFF.

This clone was found once. V usage is TRBV2 and J usage is TRBJ2-3; no definite D call. The CDR3 sequence is 12 residues long. The V gene lost 3 bases and the J gene lost 3 bases, with 4 bases spanning the gap. Germline lookup yields CDR1 SNHLY and CDR2 FYNNEI. The CDR3 loop is CASSDQTDTQYF. The CDR3 DNA reads TGTGCCAGCAGTGACCAGACAGATACGCAGTATTTT.

The DNA for the CDR3 is TGTGCCAGCAGCCCGGTTATAAGCTCTGGAAACACCATATATTTT. Its translation: CASSPVISSGNTIYF. This chain links TRBV6-6 with TRBJ1-3; D gene uncertain. Trimming left V 6 bases short and J 0 bases short, with 12 bases between. There are 15 residues in the CDR3. The germline CDR1 and CDR2 sequences are MNHNY and SVGAGI (reference sequence).

This clone appeared a few times. The chain employs TRBV7-2 and TRBJ2-1; 12 bases match TRBD2. This CDR3 contains 15 residues. Germline assignment: CDR1 SGHTA and CDR2 FQGNSA. V trimming: 1 base; J trimming: 8 bases; junction bases outside the gene matches: 3. The CDR3 DNA reads as TGTGCCAGCAGCTTAGGACTAGCGGGGGTGGATGAGCAGTTCTTC. Protein sequence: CASSLGLAGVDEQFF.

V is TRBV5-5 and J is TRBJ2-7, with D perhaps TRBD1 (5 bases). Germline loops: CDR1 SGHKS, CDR2 YYEKEE (reference sequence). The V end lost 1 base, the J end lost 3 bases, and 11 bases lay between the germline ends. This CDR3 is built from 14 residues. In DNA, the CDR3 is TGTGCCAGCAGCTTGTTAGGGGATAACTACGAGCAGTACTTC. Translating gives CASSLLGDNYEQYF.

The chain joins TRBV19 to TRBJ2-7, with 7 positions matching TRBD2. The germline gives CDR1 LNHDA, CDR2 SQIVND (reference sequence). The CDR3 is 15 amino acids. The ends lost 5 bases at V and 2 bases at J; junction bases unmatched: 9. The CDR3 sequence: CASSPRGESAYEQYF. The CDR3 DNA is TGTGCCAGTAGTCCCCGGGGGGAATCCGCCTACGAGCAGTACTTC.

The J gene is TRBJ2-2, the V gene TRBV29-1, with a weak D call TRBD1 (6 bases). CDR1 SQVTM and CDR2 ANQGSEA come from the germline V gene. The CDR3 has 14 residues. Trimming removed 6 bases from V and 3 bases from J, with 14 bases in between. The CDR3 DNA follows: TGCAGCGTCAACAGGGACCAATACACCGGGGAGCTGTTTTTT. As protein: CSVNRDQYTGELFF.

The rearrangement uses TRBV7-9 and TRBJ2-2; 7 bases are a match to TRBD1. The CDR3 totals 13 residues. The V gene's germline CDR1 is SEHNR and CDR2 FQNEAQ (reference sequence). V gave up 8 bases and J gave up 0 bases; unmatched junction bases: 0. This CDR3 reads CASDRANTGELFF. CDR3 DNA sequence: TGTGCCAGCGACAGGGCGAACACCGGGGAGCTGTTTTTT.